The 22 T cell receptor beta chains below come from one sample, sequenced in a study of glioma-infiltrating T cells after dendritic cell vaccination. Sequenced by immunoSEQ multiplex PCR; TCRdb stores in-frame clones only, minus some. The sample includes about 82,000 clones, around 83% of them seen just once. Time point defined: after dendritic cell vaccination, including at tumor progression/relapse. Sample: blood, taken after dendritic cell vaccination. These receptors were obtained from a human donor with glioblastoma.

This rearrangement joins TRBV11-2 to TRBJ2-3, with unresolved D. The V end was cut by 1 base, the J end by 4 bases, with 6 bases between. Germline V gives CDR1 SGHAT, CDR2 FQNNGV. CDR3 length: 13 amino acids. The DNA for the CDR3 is TGTGCCAGCAGCTTAGTGAGTCCAGATACGCAGTATTTT. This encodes CASSLVSPDTQYF.

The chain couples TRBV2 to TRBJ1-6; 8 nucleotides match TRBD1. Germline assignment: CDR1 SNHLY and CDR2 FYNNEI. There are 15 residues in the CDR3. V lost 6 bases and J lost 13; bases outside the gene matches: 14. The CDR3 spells CASSPETGDPSPLHF. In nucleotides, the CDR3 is TGTGCCAGCAGCCCAGAGACAGGGGACCCGAGCCCCCTCCACTTT. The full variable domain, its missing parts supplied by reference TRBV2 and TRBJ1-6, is EPEVTQTPSHQVTQMGQEVILRCVPISNHLYFYWYRQILGQKVEFLVSFYNNEISEKSEIFDDQFSVERPDGSNFTLKIRSTKLEDSAMYFCASSPETGDPSPLHFGNGTRLTVT.

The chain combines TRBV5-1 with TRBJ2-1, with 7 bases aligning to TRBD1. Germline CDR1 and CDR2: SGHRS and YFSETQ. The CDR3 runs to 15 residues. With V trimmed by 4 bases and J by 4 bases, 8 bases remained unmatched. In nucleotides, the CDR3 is TGCGCCAGCAGCCAGACAGGGTTTAATTACAATGAGCAGTTCTTC. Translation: CASSQTGFNYNEQFF.

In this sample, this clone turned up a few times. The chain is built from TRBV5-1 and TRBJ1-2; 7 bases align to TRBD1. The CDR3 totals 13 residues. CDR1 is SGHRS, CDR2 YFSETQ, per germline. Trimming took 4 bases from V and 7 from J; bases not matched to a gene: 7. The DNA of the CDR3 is TGCGCCAGCAGCGACACAGGGGTGGGTGGCTACACCTTC. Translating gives CASSDTGVGGYTF. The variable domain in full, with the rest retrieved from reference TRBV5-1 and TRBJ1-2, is KAGVTQTPRYLIKTRGQQVTLSCSPISGHRSVSWYQQTPGQGLQFLFEYFSETQRNKGNFPGRFSGRQFSNSRSEMNVSTLELGDSALYLCASSDTGVGGYTFGSGTRLTVV.

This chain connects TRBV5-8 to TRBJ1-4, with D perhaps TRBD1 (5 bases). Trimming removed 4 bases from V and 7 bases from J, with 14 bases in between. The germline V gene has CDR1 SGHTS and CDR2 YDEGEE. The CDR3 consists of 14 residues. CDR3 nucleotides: TGTGCCAGCAGCCCACCGGGACTGGGTGAAAAACTGTTTTTT. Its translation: CASSPPGLGEKLFF. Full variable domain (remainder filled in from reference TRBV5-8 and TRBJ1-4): EAGVTQSPTHLIKTRGQQATLRCSPISGHTSVYWYQQALGLGLQFLLWYDEGEERNRGNFPPRFSGRQFPNYSSELNVNALELEDSALYLCASSPPGLGEKLFFGSGTQLSVL.

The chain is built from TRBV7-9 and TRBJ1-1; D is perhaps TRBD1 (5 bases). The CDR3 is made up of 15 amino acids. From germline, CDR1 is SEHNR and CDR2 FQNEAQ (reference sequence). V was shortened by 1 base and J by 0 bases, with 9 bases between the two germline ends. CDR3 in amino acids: CASSLERGLNTEAFF. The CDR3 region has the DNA TGTGCCAGCAGCTTAGAAAGGGGTTTGAACACTGAAGCTTTCTTT.

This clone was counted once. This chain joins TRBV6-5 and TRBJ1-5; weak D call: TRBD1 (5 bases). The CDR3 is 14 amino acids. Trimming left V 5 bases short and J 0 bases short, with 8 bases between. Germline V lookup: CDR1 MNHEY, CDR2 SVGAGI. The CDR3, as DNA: TGTGCCAGCAGTACTCAGGGTAGCAATCAGCCCCAGCATTTT. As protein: CASSTQGSNQPQHF.

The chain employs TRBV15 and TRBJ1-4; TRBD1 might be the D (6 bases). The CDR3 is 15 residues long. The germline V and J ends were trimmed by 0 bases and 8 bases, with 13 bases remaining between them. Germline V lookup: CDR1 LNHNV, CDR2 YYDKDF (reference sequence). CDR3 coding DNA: TGTGCCACCAGCAGAGAAGCCAGGGGACGAGAAAAACTGTTTTTT. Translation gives CATSREARGREKLFF.

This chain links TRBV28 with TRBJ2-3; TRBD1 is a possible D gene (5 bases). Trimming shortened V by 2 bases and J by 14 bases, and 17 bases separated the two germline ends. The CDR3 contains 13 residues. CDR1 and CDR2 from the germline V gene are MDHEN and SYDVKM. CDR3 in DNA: TGTGCCAGCAGTTTAGATAAAAGGGGTTCGTGGTATTTT. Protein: CASSLDKRGSWYF. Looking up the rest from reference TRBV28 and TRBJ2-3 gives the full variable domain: DVKVTQSSRYLVKRTGEKVFLECVQDMDHENMFWYRQDPGLGLRLIYFSYDVKMKEKGDIPEGYSVSREKKERFSLILESASTNQTSMYLCASSLDKRGSWYFGPGTRLTVL.

The CDR3 sequence is CASSLVASSYEQYF. CDR3 coding DNA: TGTGCCAGCAGCTTAGTAGCCAGCTCCTACGAGCAGTACTTC. This rearrangement joins TRBV5-6 to TRBJ2-7; no reliable D call. Trimming pared 2 bases from V and 0 bases from J, leaving 9 bases between. CDR1 is SGHDT and CDR2 is YYEEEE in the germline V gene. The CDR3 is made up of 14 amino acids.

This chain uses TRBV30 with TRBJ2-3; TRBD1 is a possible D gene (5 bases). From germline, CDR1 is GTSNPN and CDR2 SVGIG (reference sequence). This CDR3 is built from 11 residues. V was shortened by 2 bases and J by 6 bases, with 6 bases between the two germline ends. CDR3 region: CAWSKGDTQYF. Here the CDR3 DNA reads TGTGCCTGGAGTAAGGGGGATACGCAGTATTTT.

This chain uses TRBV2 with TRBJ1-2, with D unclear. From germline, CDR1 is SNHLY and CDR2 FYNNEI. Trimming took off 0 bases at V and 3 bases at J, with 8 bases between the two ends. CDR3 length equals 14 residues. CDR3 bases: TGTGCCAGCAGTGAAGCGGTACAGTACTATGGCTACACCTTC. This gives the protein CASSEAVQYYGYTF.

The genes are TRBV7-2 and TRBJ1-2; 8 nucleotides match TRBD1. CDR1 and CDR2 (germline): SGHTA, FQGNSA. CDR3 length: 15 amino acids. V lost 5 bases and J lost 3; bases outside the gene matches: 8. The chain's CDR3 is CASSGRGPYDYGYTF. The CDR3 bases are TGTGCCAGCAGCGGCAGGGGGCCCTACGACTATGGCTACACCTTC.

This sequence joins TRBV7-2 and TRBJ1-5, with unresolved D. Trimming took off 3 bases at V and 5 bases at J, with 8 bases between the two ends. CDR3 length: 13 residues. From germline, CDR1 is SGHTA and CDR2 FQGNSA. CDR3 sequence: CASSLLPDQPQHF. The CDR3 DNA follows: TGTGCCAGCAGCTTGTTGCCGGATCAGCCCCAGCATTTT.

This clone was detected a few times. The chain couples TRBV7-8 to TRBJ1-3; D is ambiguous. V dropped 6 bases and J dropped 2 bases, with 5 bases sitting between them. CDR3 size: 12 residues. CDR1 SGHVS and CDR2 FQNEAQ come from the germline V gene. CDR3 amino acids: CASRAAGNTIYF. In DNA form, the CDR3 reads TGTGCCAGCAGAGCGGCTGGAAACACCATATATTTT.

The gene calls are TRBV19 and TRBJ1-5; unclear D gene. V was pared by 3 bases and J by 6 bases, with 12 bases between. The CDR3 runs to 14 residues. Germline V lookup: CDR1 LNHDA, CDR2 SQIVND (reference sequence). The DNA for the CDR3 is TGTGCCAGTAGTATGGGCATAGAGGGTCAGCCCCAGCATTTT. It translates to CASSMGIEGQPQHF.

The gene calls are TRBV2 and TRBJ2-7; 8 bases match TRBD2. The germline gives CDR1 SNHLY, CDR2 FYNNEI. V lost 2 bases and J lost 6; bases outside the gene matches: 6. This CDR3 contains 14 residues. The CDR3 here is CASSELRGDSEQYF. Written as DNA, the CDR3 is TGTGCCAGCAGTGAACTGCGGGGGGACTCCGAGCAGTACTTC.

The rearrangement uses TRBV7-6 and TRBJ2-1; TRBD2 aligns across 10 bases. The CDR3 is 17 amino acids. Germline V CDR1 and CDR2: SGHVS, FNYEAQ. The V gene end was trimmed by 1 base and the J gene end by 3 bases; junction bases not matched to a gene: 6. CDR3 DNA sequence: TGTGCCAGCAGCTTAGTTTTTCTAGCGGGGGTCTACAATGAGCAGTTCTTC. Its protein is CASSLVFLAGVYNEQFF. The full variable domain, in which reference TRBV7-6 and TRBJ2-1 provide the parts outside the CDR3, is GAGVSQSPRYKVTKRGQDVALRCDPISGHVSLYWYRQALGQGPEFLTYFNYEAQQDKSGLPNDRFSAERPEGSISTLTIQRTEQRDSAMYRCASSLVFLAGVYNEQFFGPGTRLTVL.

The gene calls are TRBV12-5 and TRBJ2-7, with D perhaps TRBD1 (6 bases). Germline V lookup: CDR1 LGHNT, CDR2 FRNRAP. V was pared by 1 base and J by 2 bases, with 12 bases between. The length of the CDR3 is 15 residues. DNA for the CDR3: TGTGCTAGTGGTTTGGGTTCGACAGGTGCCTACGAGCAGTACTTC. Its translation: CASGLGSTGAYEQYF.

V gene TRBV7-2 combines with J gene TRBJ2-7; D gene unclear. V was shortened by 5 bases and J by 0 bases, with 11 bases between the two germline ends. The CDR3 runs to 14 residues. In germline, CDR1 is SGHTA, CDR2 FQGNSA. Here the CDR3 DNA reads TGTGCCAGCAGCCCCCGCACCGGCTCCTACGAGCAGTACTTC. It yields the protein CASSPRTGSYEQYF.

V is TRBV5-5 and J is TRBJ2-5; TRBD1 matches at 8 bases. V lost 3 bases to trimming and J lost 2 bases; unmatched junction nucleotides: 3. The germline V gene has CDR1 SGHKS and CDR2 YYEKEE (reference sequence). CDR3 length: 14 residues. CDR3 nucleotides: TGTGCCAGCAGCTCTAGGGACAGGCAAGAGACCCAGTACTTC. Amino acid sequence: CASSSRDRQETQYF. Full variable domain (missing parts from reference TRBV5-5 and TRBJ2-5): DAGVTQSPTHLIKTRGQQVTLRCSPISGHKSVSWYQQVLGQGPQFIFQYYEKEERGRGNFPDRFSARQFPNYSSELNVNALLLGDSALYLCASSSRDRQETQYFGPGTRLLVL.

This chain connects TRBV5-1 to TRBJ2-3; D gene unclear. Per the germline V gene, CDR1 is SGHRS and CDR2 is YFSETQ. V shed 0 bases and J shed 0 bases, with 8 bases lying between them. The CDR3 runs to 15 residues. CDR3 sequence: CASSLDFTSTDTQYF. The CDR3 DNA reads TGCGCCAGCAGCTTGGACTTCACTAGCACAGATACGCAGTATTTT.